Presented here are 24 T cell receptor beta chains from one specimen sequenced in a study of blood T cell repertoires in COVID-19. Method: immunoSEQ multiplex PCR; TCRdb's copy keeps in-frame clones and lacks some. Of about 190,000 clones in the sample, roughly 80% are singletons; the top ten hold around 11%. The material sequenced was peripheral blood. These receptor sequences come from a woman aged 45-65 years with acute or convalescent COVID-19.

The CDR3 protein is CASSVATSSGTSEQFF. CDR3 DNA: TGTGCCAGCAGCGTAGCCACCTCTAGCGGGACAAGTGAGCAGTTCTTC. The chain has TRBV9 and TRBJ2-1; 9 nucleotides align to TRBD2. V shed 0 bases and J 9 bases; nucleotides not matched to a gene: 10. Germline V gene sequence: CDR1 SGDLS, CDR2 YYNGEE. The CDR3 is 16 amino acids.

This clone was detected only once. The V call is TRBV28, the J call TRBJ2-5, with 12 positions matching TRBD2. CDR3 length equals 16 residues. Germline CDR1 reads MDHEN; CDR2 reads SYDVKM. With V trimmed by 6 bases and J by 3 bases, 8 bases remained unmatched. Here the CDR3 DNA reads TGTGCCAGCAGCCTCCGACTAGCGGGAGTAGAAGAGACCCAGTACTTC. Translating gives CASSLRLAGVEETQYF.

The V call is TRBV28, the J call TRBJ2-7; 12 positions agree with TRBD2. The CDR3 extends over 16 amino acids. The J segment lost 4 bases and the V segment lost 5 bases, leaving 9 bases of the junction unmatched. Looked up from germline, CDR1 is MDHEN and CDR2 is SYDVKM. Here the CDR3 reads CASSGTGLAGSYEQYF. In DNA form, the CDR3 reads TGTGCCAGCAGTGGGACAGGACTAGCGGGAAGTTACGAGCAGTACTTC.

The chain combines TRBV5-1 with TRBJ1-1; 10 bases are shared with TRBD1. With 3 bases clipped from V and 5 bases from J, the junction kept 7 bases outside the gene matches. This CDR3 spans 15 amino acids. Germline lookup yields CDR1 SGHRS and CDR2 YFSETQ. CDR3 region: CASSWTGTGVTEAFF. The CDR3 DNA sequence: TGCGCCAGCAGCTGGACCGGGACAGGGGTGACTGAAGCTTTCTTT.

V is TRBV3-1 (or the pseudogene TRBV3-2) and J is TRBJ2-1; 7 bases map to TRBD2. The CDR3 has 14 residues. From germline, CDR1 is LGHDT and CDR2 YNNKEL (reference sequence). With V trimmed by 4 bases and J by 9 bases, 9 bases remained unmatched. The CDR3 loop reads CASSRGGSVGEQFF. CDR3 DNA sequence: TGTGCCAGCAGCCGTGGCGGGAGTGTGGGTGAGCAGTTCTTC.

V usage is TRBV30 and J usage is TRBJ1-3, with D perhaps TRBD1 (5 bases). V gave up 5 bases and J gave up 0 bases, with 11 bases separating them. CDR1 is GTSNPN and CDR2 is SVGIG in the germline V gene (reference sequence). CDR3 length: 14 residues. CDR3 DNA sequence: TGTGCCTGGGCCACAGGCGGCTCTGGAAACACCATATATTTT. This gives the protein CAWATGGSGNTIYF.

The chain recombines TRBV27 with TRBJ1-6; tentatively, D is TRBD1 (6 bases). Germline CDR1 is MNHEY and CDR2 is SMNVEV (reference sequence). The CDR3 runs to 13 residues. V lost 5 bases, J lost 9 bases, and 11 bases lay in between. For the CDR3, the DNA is TGTGCCAGCAGTCCTAACAGGGCTTCACCCCTCCACTTT. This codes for CASSPNRASPLHF.

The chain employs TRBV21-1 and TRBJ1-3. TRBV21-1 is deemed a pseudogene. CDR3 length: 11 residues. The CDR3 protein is CASIRGNTIYF. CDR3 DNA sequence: TGTGCCAGCATTCGGGGAAACACCATATATTTT.

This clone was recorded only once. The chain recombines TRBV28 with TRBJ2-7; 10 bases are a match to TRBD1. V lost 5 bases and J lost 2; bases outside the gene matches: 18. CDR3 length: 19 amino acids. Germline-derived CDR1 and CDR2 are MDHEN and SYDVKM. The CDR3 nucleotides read TGTGCCAGCAGTCCGTACGGGACAGGGGACCTTAACCAACCCTACGAGCAGTACTTC. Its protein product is CASSPYGTGDLNQPYEQYF.

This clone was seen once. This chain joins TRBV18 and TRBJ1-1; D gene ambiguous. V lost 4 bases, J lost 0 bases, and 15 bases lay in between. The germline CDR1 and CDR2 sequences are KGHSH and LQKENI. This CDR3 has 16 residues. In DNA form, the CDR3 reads TGTGCCAGCTCACGATCTTACAGAGAGATGAACACTGAAGCTTTCTTT. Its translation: CASSRSYREMNTEAFF.

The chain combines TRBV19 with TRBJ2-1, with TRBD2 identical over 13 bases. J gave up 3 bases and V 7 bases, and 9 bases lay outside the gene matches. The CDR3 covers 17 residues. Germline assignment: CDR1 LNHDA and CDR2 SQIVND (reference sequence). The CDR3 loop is CASIRTSGGGGYNEQFF. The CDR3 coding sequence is TGTGCCAGTATTAGGACTAGCGGGGGAGGCGGCTACAATGAGCAGTTCTTC.

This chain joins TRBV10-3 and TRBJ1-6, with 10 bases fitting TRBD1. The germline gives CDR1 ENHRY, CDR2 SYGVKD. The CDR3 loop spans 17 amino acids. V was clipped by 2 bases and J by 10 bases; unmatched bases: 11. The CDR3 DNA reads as TGTGCCATCAGTGAGAATGACAGGGGGCTGAGTTCCTCACCCCTCCACTTT. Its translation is CAISENDRGLSSSPLHF.

The CDR3 region has the DNA TGTGCCAGCAGCTTCCTCGGTCCCCCCTACGAGCAGTACTTC. It is translated as CASSFLGPPYEQYF. The chain joins TRBV7-2 to TRBJ2-7, with unresolved D. The CDR3 totals 14 residues. Germline CDR1 SGHTA, CDR2 FQGNSA. V lost 3 bases to trimming and J lost 2 bases, with 11 bases between them. Drawing the rest from reference TRBV7-2 and TRBJ2-7, the complete variable domain is GAGVSQSPSNKVTEKGKDVELRCDPISGHTALYWYRQSLGQGLEFLIYFQGNSAPDKSGLPSDRFSAERTGGSVSTLTIQRTQQEDSAVYLCASSFLGPPYEQYFGPGTRLTVT.

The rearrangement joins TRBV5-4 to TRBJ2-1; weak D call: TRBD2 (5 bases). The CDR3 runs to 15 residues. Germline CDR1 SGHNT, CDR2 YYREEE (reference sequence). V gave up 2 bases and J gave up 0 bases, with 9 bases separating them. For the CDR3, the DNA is TGTGCCAGCAGCTTTGGAGGAGACTCCTACAATGAGCAGTTCTTC. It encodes CASSFGGDSYNEQFF. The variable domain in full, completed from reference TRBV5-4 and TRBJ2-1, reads ETGVTQSPTHLIKTRGQQVTLRCSSQSGHNTVSWYQQALGQGPQFIFQYYREEENGRGNFPPRFSGLQFPNYSSELNVNALELDDSALYLCASSFGGDSYNEQFFGPGTRLTVL.

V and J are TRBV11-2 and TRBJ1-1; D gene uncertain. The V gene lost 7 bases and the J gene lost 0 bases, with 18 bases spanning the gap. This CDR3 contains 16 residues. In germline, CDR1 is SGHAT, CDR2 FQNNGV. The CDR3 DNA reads TGTGCCAGCACCTCCTCGGGGAGAGGGATGAACACTGAAGCTTTCTTT. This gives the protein CASTSSGRGMNTEAFF.

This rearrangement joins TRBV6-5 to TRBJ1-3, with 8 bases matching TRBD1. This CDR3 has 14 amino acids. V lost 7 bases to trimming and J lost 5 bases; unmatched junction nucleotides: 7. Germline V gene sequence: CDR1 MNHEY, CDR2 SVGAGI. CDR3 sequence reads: CASTTGAQRNTIYF. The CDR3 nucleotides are TGTGCCAGCACGACAGGGGCCCAAAGAAACACCATATATTTT.

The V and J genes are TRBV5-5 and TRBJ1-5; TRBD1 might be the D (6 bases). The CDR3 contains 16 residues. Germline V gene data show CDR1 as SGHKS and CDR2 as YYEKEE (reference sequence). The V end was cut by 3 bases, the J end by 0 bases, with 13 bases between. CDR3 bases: TGTGCCAGCAGCTCGGGGGGGCTTAATAGCAATCAGCCCCAGCATTTT. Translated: CASSSGGLNSNQPQHF.

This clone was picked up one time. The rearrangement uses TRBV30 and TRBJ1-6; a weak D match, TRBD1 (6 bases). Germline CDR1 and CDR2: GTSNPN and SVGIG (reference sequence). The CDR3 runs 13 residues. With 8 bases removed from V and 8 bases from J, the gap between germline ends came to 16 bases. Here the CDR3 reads CAGSRGGDSPLHF. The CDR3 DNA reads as TGTGCCGGCTCCCGAGGGGGGGATTCACCCCTCCACTTT.

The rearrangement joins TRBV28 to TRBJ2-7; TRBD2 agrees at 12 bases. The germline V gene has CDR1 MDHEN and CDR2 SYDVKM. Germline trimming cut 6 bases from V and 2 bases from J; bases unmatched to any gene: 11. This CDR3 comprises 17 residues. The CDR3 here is CASSLTLTSGGTYEQYF. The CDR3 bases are TGTGCCAGCAGCCTGACCCTGACTAGCGGGGGTACCTACGAGCAGTACTTC.

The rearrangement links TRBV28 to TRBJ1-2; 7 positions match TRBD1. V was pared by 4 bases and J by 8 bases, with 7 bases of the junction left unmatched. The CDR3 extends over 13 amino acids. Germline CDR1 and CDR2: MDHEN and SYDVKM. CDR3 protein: CASSSGQAGGYTF. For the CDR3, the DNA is TGTGCCAGCAGTTCCGGACAGGCCGGCGGCTACACCTTC.

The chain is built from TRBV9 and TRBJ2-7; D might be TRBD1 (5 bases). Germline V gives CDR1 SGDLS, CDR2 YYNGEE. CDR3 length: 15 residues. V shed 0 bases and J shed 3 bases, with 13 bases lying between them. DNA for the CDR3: TGTGCCAGCAGCGTAGATTGGGGCCCCGGCTACGAGCAGTACTTC. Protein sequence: CASSVDWGPGYEQYF.

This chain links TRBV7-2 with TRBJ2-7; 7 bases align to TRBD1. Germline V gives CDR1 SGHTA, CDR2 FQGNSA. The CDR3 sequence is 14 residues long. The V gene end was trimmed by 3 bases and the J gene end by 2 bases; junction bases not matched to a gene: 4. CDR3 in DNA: TGTGCCAGCAGCTTCCCAGGGGGACCCTACGAGCAGTACTTC. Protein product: CASSFPGGPYEQYF.

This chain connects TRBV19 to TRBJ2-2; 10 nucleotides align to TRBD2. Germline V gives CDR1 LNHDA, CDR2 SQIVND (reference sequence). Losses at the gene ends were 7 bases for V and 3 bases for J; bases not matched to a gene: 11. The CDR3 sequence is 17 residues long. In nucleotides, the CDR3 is TGTGCCAGTATGGAAGAGCGGGGGGGCCGGTACACCGGGGAGCTGTTTTTT. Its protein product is CASMEERGGRYTGELFF.

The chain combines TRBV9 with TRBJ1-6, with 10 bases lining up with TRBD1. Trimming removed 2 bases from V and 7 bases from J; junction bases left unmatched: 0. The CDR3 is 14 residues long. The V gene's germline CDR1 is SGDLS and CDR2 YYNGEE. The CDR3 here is CASSVGQGNSPLHF. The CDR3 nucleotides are TGTGCCAGCAGCGTGGGACAGGGGAATTCACCCCTCCACTTT.